This passage covers 18 T cell receptor beta chains from one sample sequenced in a study of cytomegalovirus exposure and HLA in healthy donors. PCR was performed using 60 Vbeta and 13 Jbeta primers. TCRdb's copy holds only in-frame clones and misses some; the assay was immunoSEQ multiplex PCR. Of about 200,000 clones in the sample, roughly four fifths were seen once. Sample: PBMCs. These receptors were obtained from a man aged 18 to 29 in good health and CMV-seronegative.

The rearrangement links TRBV19 to TRBJ2-1; 9 bases line up with TRBD1. The V gene end was trimmed by 3 bases and the J gene end by 7 bases; junction bases not matched to a gene: 4. The CDR3 covers 14 residues. In germline, CDR1 is LNHDA, CDR2 SQIVND (reference sequence). The CDR3 sequence: CASSIGTGQNEQFF. CDR3 in DNA: TGTGCCAGTAGTATCGGGACAGGGCAAAATGAGCAGTTCTTC.

The rearrangement uses TRBV5-1 and TRBJ1-1, with D possibly matching TRBD1 (6 bases). This CDR3 has 15 residues. Trimming removed 4 bases at V and 5 bases at J, with 18 bases between. The germline gives CDR1 SGHRS, CDR2 YFSETQ. CDR3 in amino acids: CASSPRGRGGTEAFF. DNA for the CDR3: TGCGCCAGCAGCCCCAGAGGGAGGGGGGGTACTGAAGCTTTCTTT.

This clone appeared once. The chain links TRBV18 to TRBJ1-6; D is unclear. The CDR3 spans 15 residues. Trimming removed 3 bases from V and 10 bases from J, with 16 bases in between. Germline CDR1 reads KGHSH; CDR2 reads LQKENI. This chain's CDR3 is CASSPKGGSYSPLHF. CDR3 sequence (DNA): TGTGCCAGCTCACCTAAGGGAGGCAGCTACTCACCCCTCCACTTT.

This clone showed up just a few times. The V gene is TRBV6-6, the J gene TRBJ1-1; D possibly corresponds to TRBD1 (5 bases). Per germline, CDR1 MNHNY and CDR2 SVGAGI (reference sequence). This CDR3 spans 14 amino acids. The V gene lost 2 bases and the J gene lost 4 bases, with 11 bases spanning the gap. The CDR3: CASSYIQALTEAFF. The CDR3 nucleotides read TGTGCCAGCAGTTACATACAGGCTCTCACTGAAGCTTTCTTT.

CDR3 residues: CASSHLRDSSYEQYF. The CDR3 bases are TGCGCCAGCAGCCACCTCCGGGACAGTTCCTACGAGCAGTACTTC. The chain uses TRBV4-3 and TRBJ2-7; TRBD1 agrees at 7 bases. CDR3 size: 15 residues. Germline V gene data show CDR1 as LGHNA and CDR2 as YSLEER. The V gene end was trimmed by 3 bases and the J gene end by 1 base; junction bases not matched to a gene: 6.

The V call is TRBV9, the J call TRBJ2-5, with 7 bases that match TRBD1. The DNA matches TRBJ2-7 better at its end, which makes the J call doubtful. The CDR3 loop spans 15 amino acids. Germline V gene sequence: CDR1 SGDLS, CDR2 YYNGEE. The CDR3 loop reads CASSLNRGWSYEQYF. The CDR3 DNA follows: TGTGCCAGCAGCCTAAACAGGGGTTGGAGCTACGAGCAGTACTTC.

The chain is built from TRBV9 and TRBJ2-1; 10 nucleotides agree with TRBD2. The CDR3 spans 15 residues. The germline gives CDR1 SGDLS, CDR2 YYNGEE. With 4 bases clipped from V and 5 bases from J, the junction kept 6 bases outside the gene matches. This CDR3 is CASSHSGGANNEQFF. CDR3 DNA sequence: TGTGCCAGCAGCCACAGCGGGGGGGCCAACAATGAGCAGTTCTTC.

This clone was counted a single time. The chain has TRBV19 and TRBJ1-3; D is possibly TRBD1 (5 bases). The CDR3 runs to 15 residues. The germline CDR1 and CDR2 sequences are LNHDA and SQIVND (reference sequence). V lost 9 bases and J 0 bases, leaving 15 bases between the germline ends. The CDR3 sequence: CASTRGDLSGNTIYF. The CDR3 DNA follows: TGTGCCAGCACGCGGGGGGATCTCTCTGGAAACACCATATATTTT.

V is TRBV7-9 and J is TRBJ1-1; 9 bases are shared with TRBD1. With 4 bases clipped from V and 4 bases from J, the junction kept 16 bases outside the gene matches. CDR1 is SEHNR and CDR2 is FQNEAQ in the germline V gene (reference sequence). The CDR3 is made up of 18 amino acids. For the CDR3, the DNA is TGTGCCAGCAGCTCGCCCACAGGGGGCAGAAGGAGGAGCACTGAAGCTTTCTTT. Translating it yields CASSSPTGGRRRSTEAFF.

The genes are TRBV4-3 and TRBJ2-1; 8 nucleotides align to TRBD1. Germline trimming cut 5 bases from V and 0 bases from J; bases unmatched to any gene: 6. The CDR3 consists of 16 residues. The germline V gene encodes CDR1 LGHNA and CDR2 YSLEER. CDR3 sequence reads: CASSARGTGSYNEQFF. Here the CDR3 DNA reads TGCGCCAGCAGCGCAAGGGGGACAGGCTCCTACAATGAGCAGTTCTTC.

The chain couples TRBV7-2 to TRBJ1-4; weak D call: TRBD1 (5 bases). This CDR3 comprises 13 residues. Germline CDR1 reads SGHTA; CDR2 reads FQGNSA. V was clipped by 0 bases and J by 8 bases, with 7 bases between them. The CDR3 sequence: CASSLAQGEKLFF. CDR3 in DNA: TGTGCCAGCAGCTTAGCGCAGGGAGAAAAACTGTTTTTT. Supplemented by reference TRBV7-2 and TRBJ1-4, the full variable domain reads GAGVSQSPSNKVTEKGKDVELRCDPISGHTALYWYRQSLGQGLEFLIYFQGNSAPDKSGLPSDRFSAERTGGSVSTLTIQRTQQEDSAVYLCASSLAQGEKLFFGSGTQLSVL.

The chain joins TRBV7-8 to TRBJ1-5; TRBD1 agrees at 7 bases. Germline V gene data show CDR1 as SGHVS and CDR2 as FQNEAQ. V lost 5 bases, J lost 5 bases, and 12 bases stayed unmatched. This CDR3 is built from 16 residues. The CDR3 loop reads CASSASHRGSYQPQHF. The DNA for the CDR3 is TGTGCCAGCAGCGCGTCGCACAGGGGATCATATCAGCCCCAGCATTTT.

The chain links TRBV27 to TRBJ2-6; perhaps TRBD1 as D (6 bases). Trimming pared 2 bases from V and 0 bases from J, leaving 8 bases between. The CDR3 is 16 amino acids. Germline V gene lookup returns CDR1 MNHEY and CDR2 SMNVEV (reference sequence). The CDR3 DNA reads TGTGCCAGCAGTTTAGGACAGTACTCTGGGGCCAACGTCCTGACTTTC. Translated, it gives CASSLGQYSGANVLTF.

The rearrangement links TRBV11-2 to TRBJ2-5; D unclear. Germline lookup yields CDR1 SGHAT and CDR2 FQNNGV. V lost 1 base and J 5 bases, leaving 2 bases between the germline ends. The length of the CDR3 is 11 residues. CDR3 in DNA: TGTGCCAGCAGCTTAGCGGAGACCCAGTACTTC. Its translation: CASSLAETQYF.

This clone was detected only a few times. The CDR3 protein is CASSILRGRQETQYF. CDR3 DNA: TGTGCCAGTAGTATTCTGCGGGGACGCCAAGAGACCCAGTACTTC. The chain employs TRBV19 and TRBJ2-5; possibly TRBD2 for D (6 bases). The CDR3 runs 15 residues. Germline CDR1 and CDR2: LNHDA and SQIVND (reference sequence). V lost 3 bases and J 1 base, leaving 12 bases between the germline ends.

The J gene is TRBJ1-2, the V gene TRBV28; 9 nucleotides match TRBD1. Germline V gene sequence: CDR1 MDHEN, CDR2 SYDVKM. After removal of 3 bases from V and 6 bases from J, the junction contained 11 bases not matched to a gene. The CDR3 contains 16 residues. The CDR3 is CASSFRSVGQGNGYTF. The CDR3 DNA sequence: TGTGCCAGCAGTTTTCGCTCTGTGGGACAGGGTAATGGCTACACCTTC.

The rearrangement uses TRBV19 and TRBJ2-5; D not resolved. V shed 5 bases and J shed 4 bases, with 5 bases lying between them. CDR1 and CDR2 from the germline V gene are LNHDA and SQIVND (reference sequence). The CDR3 extends over 11 amino acids. CDR3 sequence reads: CASSRSETQYF. Written as DNA, the CDR3 is TGTGCCAGTAGTCGGTCAGAGACCCAGTACTTC.

V usage is TRBV6-5 and J usage is TRBJ1-2; D is possibly TRBD1 (5 bases). The CDR3 totals 12 residues. V was pared by 7 bases and J by 4 bases, with 10 bases between. CDR1 and CDR2 from the germline V gene are MNHEY and SVGAGI. CDR3 protein: CASTDGGYGYTF. The CDR3 coding sequence is TGTGCCAGCACCGACGGGGGCTATGGCTACACCTTC.